This note documents a single T cell receptor (beta chain) sequence. Its matching antigen is unknown. Template material for amplifying TCR beta CDR3 regions consisted of RNA transcripts. HTBI primers were employed in a first-round RT-PCR of the TCR CDR3. TCRdb re-derived calls from the multiplex PCR reads in MiXCR, one entry per CDR3 protein. Among roughly 750,000 distinct CDR3 sequences listed, about a sixth were seen once. The record originates from a study of T cells in Graves' hyperthyroidism and ophthalmopathy. Findings of the study overall: Researchers found most expanded thyroid clonotypes above 0.001 in blood as well. Ophthalmopathy prediction by the model preceded onset by a median approximately 5.9 months.

Diagnosis rested on symptoms, serum thyroxine and TRAb, thyroid ultrasound, and orbital computed tomography. The PBMCs were taken from more than 8 ml of fresh peripheral blood. V dropped 0 bases and J dropped 2 bases, with 7 bases sitting between them. The CDR3 sequence is 14 residues long. Per the germline V gene, CDR1 is LNHNV and CDR2 is YYDKDF (reference sequence). The chain joins TRBV15 to TRBJ1-1; D is ambiguous. The origin of this receptor is a man between 18 and 35 years old with Graves' hyperthyroidism. Sequenced: blood. The CDR3 is CATSRDRSNTEAFF. The CDR3 DNA is TGTGCCACCAGCAGAGACAGATCAAACACTGAAGCTTTCTTT.